The next 2 T cell receptor beta chains were all read from a single sample in a study of control samples from healthy donors and cancer patients. Measured with immunoSEQ multiplex PCR; TCRdb has only the in-frame clones, and not every one. The sample holds approximately 94,000 clones; roughly 86% are singletons and the top ten take 1.3%. The sequenced sample was blood. The receptors shown here come from a woman aged 45-65 years in good health.

The rearrangement links TRBV19 to TRBJ2-7; 9 bases are a match to TRBD1. Germline V gene sequence: CDR1 LNHDA, CDR2 SQIVND (reference sequence). After removal of 3 bases from V and 0 bases from J, the junction contained 3 bases not matched to a gene. This CDR3 contains 15 residues. The CDR3: CASSMGDRASYEQYF. The CDR3 DNA reads TGTGCCAGTAGTATGGGGGACAGGGCCTCCTACGAGCAGTACTTC.

V usage is TRBV4-3 and J usage is TRBJ2-7; 10 bases map to TRBD1. From germline, CDR1 is LGHNA and CDR2 YSLEER. V gave up 0 bases and J gave up 3 bases; unmatched junction bases: 2. The CDR3 length is 15 residues. The CDR3 sequence: CASSQDRDRGYEQYF. Written as DNA, the CDR3 is TGCGCCAGCAGCCAAGATAGGGACAGGGGCTACGAGCAGTACTTC.